These 30 T cell receptor beta chains were sequenced from one sample in a study of T and B cells in COVID-19 patients. Multiplex PCR with BIOMED2 TRB-A/B primer pools amplified TRB rearrangements. Via MiXCR, TCRdb re-called the multiplex PCR reads, giving one row per CDR3 protein. The sample includes 20,000 to 25,000 distinct CDR3 sequences, 29% of them seen just once. TRB was amplified from about 260-540 ng of blood genomic DNA. Input material: blood. The receptors were sampled from a human donor who had recovered from COVID-19.

This sequence joins TRBV19 and TRBJ1-2; D gene unclear. Germline CDR1 is LNHDA and CDR2 is SQIVND (reference sequence). V was pared by 0 bases and J by 8 bases, with 13 bases between. This CDR3 contains 14 residues. The CDR3 coding sequence is TGTGCCAGTAGTATAGATGGCCAAAGCTGGGGCTACACCTTC. As protein: CASSIDGQSWGYTF.

In its sample, this clonotype ranks as medium-sized. This chain links TRBV29-1 with TRBJ1-4; D ambiguous. V was clipped by 2 bases and J by 0 bases, with 7 bases between them. CDR1 SQVTM and CDR2 ANQGSEA come from the germline V gene. The CDR3 contains 14 residues. The CDR3 DNA reads TGCAGCGTTGAATTGAGTGCAACTAATGAAAAACTGTTTTTT. Its translation: CSVELSATNEKLFF.

This clonotype has a count of ten or more. The V and J genes are TRBV12-3 or TRBV12-4 and TRBJ2-2, with TRBD1 as a possible D gene (6 bases). V gave up 6 bases and J gave up 2 bases, with 13 bases separating them. The CDR3 loop spans 15 amino acids. The CDR3 region is CASRRAGVNTGELFF. DNA for the CDR3: TGTGCCAGCAGACGGGCAGGGGTAAACACCGGGGAGCTGTTTTTT.

The genes are TRBV30 and TRBJ1-5; maybe TRBD1 (5 bases). The V and J ends lost 2 bases and 6 bases respectively, with 17 bases between them. Germline CDR1 GTSNPN, CDR2 SVGIG (reference sequence). This CDR3 is 15 amino acids long. The CDR3, as DNA: TGTGCCTGGAGTAAATATGGACACAGAGGTCAGCCCCAGCATTTT. Translation gives CAWSKYGHRGQPQHF.

The genes are TRBV11-2 and TRBJ2-5; 9 nucleotides match TRBD1. The CDR3 has 13 amino acids. Losses at the gene ends were 5 bases for V and 5 bases for J; bases not matched to a gene: 3. Germline V CDR1 and CDR2: SGHAT, FQNNGV. DNA of the CDR3: TGTGCCAGCAGCCACAGGGGGCTTGAGACCCAGTACTTC. The encoded protein is CASSHRGLETQYF.

This clonotype was picked up a small number of times. The rearrangement uses TRBV12-3 or TRBV12-4 and TRBJ1-5, with D perhaps TRBD1 (6 bases). V was shortened by 4 bases and J by 7 bases, with 14 bases between the two germline ends. The CDR3 spans 14 residues. CDR3 loop: CASSSQQGNQPQHF. Written as DNA, the CDR3 is TGTGCCAGCAGTTCCCAGCAGGGGAACCAGCCCCAGCATTTT.

The V call is TRBV7-6, the J call TRBJ2-2; 10 bases match TRBD1. From germline, CDR1 is SGHVS and CDR2 FNYEAQ. The CDR3 length is 16 residues. J lost 5 bases, V lost 6 bases, and 9 bases had no gene match. DNA of the CDR3: TGTGCCAGCAGGGCTAGCGACAGGGGGCATACCGGGGAGCTGTTTTTT. It is translated as CASRASDRGHTGELFF.

This clonotype was detected a few times. The chain employs TRBV29-1 and TRBJ1-6; D unclear. Per the germline V gene, CDR1 is SQVTM and CDR2 is ANQGSEA. Deletions cut 7 bases from V and 7 bases from J, with 11 bases between. The CDR3 consists of 12 residues. The CDR3 DNA reads as TGCAGCGCCGGAGGCGGGAATTCACCCCTCCACTTT. This codes for CSAGGGNSPLHF.

The genes are TRBV6-1 and TRBJ2-3; 16 bases are shared with TRBD2. V trimming: 6 bases; J trimming: 5 bases; junction bases outside the gene matches: 8. This CDR3 has 17 amino acids. Germline-derived CDR1 and CDR2 are MNHNS and SASEGT. CDR3 in DNA: TGTGCCAGCAGGGGGATGGGACTAGCGGGGGGGAAAGATACGCAGTATTTT. This encodes CASRGMGLAGGKDTQYF.

This clonotype appeared a few times. This chain joins TRBV6-4 and TRBJ2-1; 8 nucleotides agree with TRBD2. Germline V lookup: CDR1 MRHNA, CDR2 SNTAGT. The trim removed 5 bases at V and 2 bases at J, leaving 5 bases unmatched. The CDR3 contains 15 residues. The CDR3 DNA reads as TGTGCCAGCAGTCAGGGACTAGTCCCCTACAATGAGCAGTTCTTC. It is translated as CASSQGLVPYNEQFF.

For this clonotype: A much larger clone lies a single base off, so this may be a read error. CDR3 coding DNA: TGTACCAGCAGTTTAGGGCGCCTTAGCTCCTACAATGAGCAGTTCTTC. Translation gives CTSSLGRLSSYNEQFF. This chain links TRBV27 with TRBJ2-1, with D hard to call. The CDR3 has 16 amino acids. CDR1 is MNHEY, CDR2 SMNVEV, per germline (reference sequence).

The J gene is TRBJ2-7, the V gene TRBV30; tentative D call: TRBD2 (6 bases). This CDR3 has 12 residues. Trimming pared 5 bases from V and 2 bases from J, leaving 10 bases between. Germline CDR1 and CDR2: GTSNPN and SVGIG (reference sequence). The CDR3: CAWVGGPYEQYF. The CDR3 bases are TGTGCCTGGGTGGGGGGTCCCTACGAGCAGTACTTC.

This clonotype was seen many times. The chain has TRBV19 and TRBJ1-3; D call uncertain. Trimming cost V 3 bases and J 1 base, with 4 bases left between them. The germline V gene encodes CDR1 LNHDA and CDR2 SQIVND (reference sequence). The CDR3 consists of 13 residues. The CDR3 DNA sequence: TGTGCCAGTAGTATTGCGTCTGGAAACACCATATATTTT. Translating it yields CASSIASGNTIYF.

This clonotype was counted at least ten times. The V and J genes are TRBV15 and TRBJ2-7; TRBD2 agrees at 11 bases. CDR3 length equals 16 residues. Losses at the gene ends were 2 bases for V and 0 bases for J; bases not matched to a gene: 3. Germline CDR1 LNHNV, CDR2 YYDKDF (reference sequence). The CDR3 sequence: CATSRTGTSGSYEQYF. The CDR3 coding sequence is TGTGCCACCAGCAGAACCGGGACTAGCGGCTCCTACGAGCAGTACTTC.

The chain couples TRBV19 to TRBJ2-1; 13 bases match TRBD2. The CDR3 is made up of 13 amino acids. Losses at the gene ends were 10 bases for V and 12 bases for J; bases not matched to a gene: 9. Germline V gene lookup returns CDR1 LNHDA and CDR2 SQIVND (reference sequence). The CDR3 spells CATIPRLAGGQFF. CDR3 sequence (DNA): TGTGCCACTATACCCCGACTAGCGGGGGGGCAGTTCTTC.

CDR3 amino acids: CASSVTGTGAYEQYF. The CDR3 DNA reads as TGTGCCAGCAGCGTAACCGGGACAGGGGCCTACGAGCAGTACTTC. V usage is TRBV6-2 or TRBV6-3 and J usage is TRBJ2-7; TRBD1 agrees at 10 bases. Trimming took 6 bases from V and 2 from J; bases not matched to a gene: 7. This CDR3 is built from 15 residues. Germline-derived CDR1 and CDR2 are MNHEY and SVGEGT.

The V gene is TRBV29-1, the J gene TRBJ1-1; no definite D call. Germline CDR1 is SQVTM and CDR2 is ANQGSEA. The CDR3 is 11 amino acids. V shed 4 bases and J shed 9 bases, with 12 bases lying between them. In nucleotides, the CDR3 is TGCAGCGTTGGCTGGCAGGCAAAAGCTTTCTTT. This sequence encodes CSVGWQAKAFF.

This clonotype was found a few times. The chain uses TRBV29-1 and TRBJ1-1; perhaps TRBD1 as D (5 bases). The ends were cut back, 8 bases at V and 11 bases at J, with 21 bases in the middle. Per germline, CDR1 SQVTM and CDR2 ANQGSEA. The CDR3 loop spans 12 amino acids. CDR3 sequence reads: CSSRGPGGVAFF. The DNA of the CDR3 is TGCAGCTCCCGGGGACCGGGGGGGGTGGCTTTCTTT.

V is TRBV5-6 and J is TRBJ1-5; possible D gene TRBD1, 5 bases. Germline loops: CDR1 SGHDT, CDR2 YYEEEE. CDR3 length: 13 residues. Between the trimmed V and J ends, which lost 0 bases and 7 bases, there was a span of 8 bases. CDR3 DNA sequence: TGTGCCAGCAGCTTGGCGAGGGGACAGCCCCAGCATTTT. As protein: CASSLARGQPQHF. The complete variable domain, with remaining parts taken from reference TRBV5-6 and TRBJ1-5, reads DAGVTQSPTHLIKTRGQQVTLRCSPKSGHDTVSWYQQALGQGPQFIFQYYEEEERQRGNFPDRFSGHQFPNYSSELNVNALLLGDSALYLCASSLARGQPQHFGDGTRLSIL.

The sample holds many counts of this clonotype. The V call is TRBV6-1, the J call TRBJ2-2; TRBD2 matches at 7 bases. Germline trimming cut 8 bases from V and 7 bases from J; bases unmatched to any gene: 4. The CDR3 is made up of 12 amino acids. The germline V gene has CDR1 MNHNS and CDR2 SASEGT. CDR3 loop: CASGLVIGELFF. In DNA form, the CDR3 reads TGTGCCAGCGGACTAGTCATCGGGGAGCTGTTTTTT.

The V gene is TRBV5-4, the J gene TRBJ2-5; TRBD2 matches at 7 bases. V dropped 0 bases and J dropped 4; count of bases not matched to a gene: 6. The CDR3 spans 15 residues. Germline V gives CDR1 SGHNT, CDR2 YYREEE (reference sequence). The CDR3 here is CASSLESQRGETQYF. The CDR3 DNA reads TGTGCCAGCAGCTTGGAATCCCAGCGGGGAGAGACCCAGTACTTC.

The chain is built from TRBV5-6 and TRBJ2-4; TRBD1 is a possible D gene (5 bases). The CDR3 has 15 residues. The V gene's germline CDR1 is SGHDT and CDR2 YYEEEE. Deletions cut 4 bases from V and 3 bases from J, with 14 bases between. DNA of the CDR3: TGTGCCAGCAGCCTGGCCGGCACAGGCAAAAACATTCAGTACTTC. It translates to CASSLAGTGKNIQYF.

CDR3 sequence reads: CASSQLNTEAFF. In DNA form, the CDR3 reads TGTGCCAGCAGTCAGCTGAACACTGAAGCTTTCTTT. This chain links TRBV6-5 with TRBJ1-1; D gene unclear. Trimming removed 5 bases from V and 0 bases from J, with 4 bases in between. The CDR3 has 12 amino acids. In germline, CDR1 is MNHEY, CDR2 SVGAGI.

This clonotype was counted a few times. The chain couples TRBV27 to TRBJ1-5; D remains unclear. In germline, CDR1 is MNHEY, CDR2 SMNVEV (reference sequence). Trimming left V 3 bases short and J 1 base short, with 13 bases between. There are 16 residues in the CDR3. The CDR3 loop reads CASSFTQRGSNQPQHF. CDR3 nucleotide sequence: TGTGCCAGCAGTTTTACCCAGCGAGGAAGCAATCAGCCCCAGCATTTT.

By sample fraction, this clonotype is medium-sized. The V call is TRBV29-1, the J call TRBJ2-6; possibly TRBD1 for D (5 bases). Trimming removed 1 base from V and 0 bases from J, with 13 bases in between. CDR3 length: 17 amino acids. Germline V gene data show CDR1 as SQVTM and CDR2 as ANQGSEA. CDR3 in amino acids: CSVEVRHRFSGANVLTF. CDR3 DNA sequence: TGCAGCGTTGAAGTTCGACACAGGTTCTCTGGGGCCAACGTCCTGACTTTC.

This clonotype counts as medium-sized (0.01 to 0.1%). The J gene is TRBJ2-1, the V gene TRBV29-1; 10 bases match TRBD1. V was clipped by 5 bases and J by 7 bases; unmatched bases: 14. Germline CDR1 and CDR2: SQVTM and ANQGSEA. This CDR3 comprises 16 residues. DNA for the CDR3: TGCAGCGTTCAAGGAGTTTTTGGGACAGGGGCTAATGAGCAGTTCTTC. This codes for CSVQGVFGTGANEQFF.

This clonotype was observed a single time. The rearrangement uses TRBV12-3 or TRBV12-4 and TRBJ2-5; TRBD1 agrees at 7 bases. The J segment lost 7 bases and the V segment lost 4 bases, leaving 6 bases of the junction unmatched. The CDR3 is made up of 13 amino acids. CDR3 coding DNA: TGTGCCAGCAGTTCCACAGGGGATGGGACCCAGTACTTC. The encoded protein is CASSSTGDGTQYF.

The chain joins TRBV7-9 to TRBJ2-3; D ambiguous. CDR3 size: 11 residues. V was pared by 4 bases and J by 6 bases, with 5 bases between. Germline lookup yields CDR1 SEHNR and CDR2 FQNEAQ (reference sequence). CDR3 DNA sequence: TGTGCCAGCAGCTCGTACGATACGCAGTATTTT. Translating gives CASSSYDTQYF.

The genes are TRBV19 and TRBJ1-4, with 8 nucleotides matching TRBD1. V shed 8 bases and J 1 base; nucleotides not matched to a gene: 6. The CDR3 sequence is 15 residues long. Germline assignment: CDR1 LNHDA and CDR2 SQIVND (reference sequence). This chain's CDR3 is CASSTGGGTNEKLFF. DNA for the CDR3: TGTGCCAGTTCTACAGGGGGAGGAACTAATGAAAAACTGTTTTTT.

This sequence joins TRBV5-1 and TRBJ2-2; D is undetermined. Trimming pared 7 bases from V and 1 base from J, leaving 14 bases between. The V gene's germline CDR1 is SGHRS and CDR2 YFSETQ. This CDR3 is 15 amino acids long. The CDR3 loop reads CASVLDEKNTGELFF. The CDR3 nucleotides read TGCGCCAGCGTTTTGGACGAAAAGAACACCGGGGAGCTGTTTTTT.